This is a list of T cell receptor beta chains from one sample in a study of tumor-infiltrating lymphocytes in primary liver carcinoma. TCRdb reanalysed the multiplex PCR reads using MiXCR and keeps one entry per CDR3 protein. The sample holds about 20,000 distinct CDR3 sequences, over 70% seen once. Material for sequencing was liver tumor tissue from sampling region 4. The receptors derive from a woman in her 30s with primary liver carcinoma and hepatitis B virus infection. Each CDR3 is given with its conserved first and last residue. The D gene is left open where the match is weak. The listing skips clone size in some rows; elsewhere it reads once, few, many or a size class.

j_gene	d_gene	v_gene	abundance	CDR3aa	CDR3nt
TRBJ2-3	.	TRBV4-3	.	CASSQSVLLGDPDDTQYF	TGTGCCAGTAGCCAGTCGGTCTTGCTGGGTGATCCCGATGATACGCAGTATTTT
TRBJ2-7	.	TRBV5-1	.	CASSPSCWHSYEQYF	TGCGCCAGCAGCCCCTCTTGCTGGCACTCCTACGAGCAGTACTTC
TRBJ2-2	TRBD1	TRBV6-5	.	CASNPRTGFIGELFF	TGTGCCAGCAATCCGCGGACAGGGTTCATCGGGGAGCTGTTCTTT
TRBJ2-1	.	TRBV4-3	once	CASSQDSGSSYNEPSF	TGCGCCAGCAGCCAAGATTCGGGAAGCTCCTACAATGAGCCGTCCTTC
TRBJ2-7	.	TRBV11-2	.	CASSPPGMGTYEQYF	TGTGCCAGCAGCCCTCCTGGTATGGGTACCTACGAGCAGTACTTC
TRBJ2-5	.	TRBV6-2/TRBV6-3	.	CASSYSAIGSVTQYF	TGTGCCAGCAGTTACTCGGCTATCGGGAGTGTGACCCAGTACTTC
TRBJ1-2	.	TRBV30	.	CAWSPAPGIPGTF	TGTGCCTGGAGTCCAGCCCCGGGGATACCAGGGACCTTC
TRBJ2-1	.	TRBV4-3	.	CVSSQYAGSSYNELFF	TGCGTCAGCAGCCAATATGCGGGAAGCTCCTACAATGAGCTGTTCTTC
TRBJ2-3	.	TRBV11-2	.	CASSRTRQVRGDTQYF	TGTGCCAGTAGCCGGACGCGACAGGTGAGGGGAGATACGCAGTATTTT
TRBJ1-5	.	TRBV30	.	CDWSVGGNQPQHF	TGTGACTGGAGCGTCGGAGGGAATCAGCCCCAGCATTTT
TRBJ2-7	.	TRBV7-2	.	CASSLRLGLVSYEQYF	TGTGCCAGCAGCTTAAGACTAGGACTTGTCTCCTACGAGCAGTACTTC
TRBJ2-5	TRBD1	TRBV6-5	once	CASTTDRGLTQHF	TGTGCCAGCACTACCGATAGGGGGCTGACCCAGCACTTC
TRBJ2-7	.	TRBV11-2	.	CSSSSPGMGTYERYF	TGTTCCAGCAGCTCTCCTGGGATGGGTACCTACGAGCGGTACTTC
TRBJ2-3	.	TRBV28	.	CASRFNIADTQYF	TGTGCTAGCAGATTTAACATCGCTGATACGCAGTATTTT
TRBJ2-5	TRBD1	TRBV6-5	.	CTTSTDRGLTRYF	TGTACCACCAGTACCGATAGGGGGCTGACCCGGTACTTC
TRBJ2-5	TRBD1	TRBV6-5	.	CASGTDRGLTQYF	TGTGCTAGCGGTACGGACAGGGGGCTGACCCAGTACTTC
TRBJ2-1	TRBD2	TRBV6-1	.	CASYKAGGSGYDEQFF	TGTGCCAGCTATAAAGCGGGGGGGTCTGGGTACGATGAGCAGTTCTTC
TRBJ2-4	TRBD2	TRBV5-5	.	CASSLVEMREGSDIQYF	TGTGCCAGCAGCTTAGTAGAAATGAGGGAGGGGTCCGACATTCAGTACTTC
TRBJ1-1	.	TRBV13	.	CVSSLGGFGIGGPEASF	TGTGTCAGCAGCTTAGGAGGGTTTGGTATTGGGGGCCCTGAAGCTTCCTTT
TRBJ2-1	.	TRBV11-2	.	CARSFLIGEQLF	TGTGCCCGCAGCTTTCTTATTGGTGAGCAGTTATTC
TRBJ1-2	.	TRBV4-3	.	CTNSAELEIYGYTF	TGCACCAACAGCGCTGAGTTGGAGATCTATGGGTACACCTTC
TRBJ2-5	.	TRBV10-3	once	CASSESATRQETQYF	TGTGCCTCCAGTGAGTCGGCTACCAGACAAGAGACACAGTACTTC
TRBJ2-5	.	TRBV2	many	CASAPGETQYF	TGTGCCAGCGCCCCGGGGGAGACCCAGTACTTC
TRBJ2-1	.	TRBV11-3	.	CASSLDQTGSSYNEQFF	TGTGCCAGCAGCTTAGATCAGACGGGGAGCTCCTACAATGAGCAGTTCTTC
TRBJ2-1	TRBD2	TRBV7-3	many	CASSLASGTNNEQFF	TGTGCCAGCAGCTTGGCTAGCGGGACGAACAATGAGCAGTTCTTC
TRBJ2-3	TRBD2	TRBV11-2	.	CTSSPTGLAGRRWQYF	TGTACAAGCAGCCCGACGGGACTAGCGGGGAGGCGATGGCAGTATTTT
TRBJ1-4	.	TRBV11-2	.	CASNPWRGKLFF	TGTGCCAGCAACCCCTGGCGGGGTAAACTGTTTTTT
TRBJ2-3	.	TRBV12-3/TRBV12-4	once	CASSPLLGPHSTDTQYF	TGTGCCAGCAGTCCACTCCTAGGACCACATAGCACAGATACGCAGTATTTT